A single sample gave rise to the 19 T cell receptor beta chains below, sequenced in a study of shared clonotypes between healthy human individuals. Clones were read by immunoSEQ multiplex PCR, and TCRdb kept only the in-frame ones, dropping some. The sample includes around 1.9 million clones, over 85% of them seen just once. CD45RO negativity and positive selection for CCR7 defined naive CD8 cells, a population that excluded terminally differentiated effector memory CD45RA+ cells. Sequencing used naive CD8+ T cells from PBMCs. The receptors here all came from a man aged 18 to 35 in good health. Some clones in this sample may be carry-over from other donors' samples.

This clone was detected only once. This chain links TRBV27 with TRBJ2-7; D may be TRBD2 (5 bases). The V gene lost 5 bases and the J gene lost 0 bases, with 14 bases spanning the gap. Germline V gives CDR1 MNHEY, CDR2 SMNVEV (reference sequence). CDR3 length equals 15 residues. The CDR3 DNA is TGTGCCAGCAGTCCCTTGGAGCGGTACTCCTACGAGCAGTACTTC. This sequence encodes CASSPLERYSYEQYF.

This chain uses TRBV4-2 with TRBJ2-1, with D possibly matching TRBD1 (6 bases). Germline V lookup: CDR1 LGHNA, CDR2 YNFKEQ. The CDR3 totals 14 residues. The germline V and J ends were trimmed by 4 bases and 6 bases, with 13 bases remaining between them. CDR3 bases: TGTGCCAGCAGCCTGGGGACAACCTTCAATGAGCAGTTCTTC. Its protein product is CASSLGTTFNEQFF.

This chain joins TRBV11-2 and TRBJ2-5; D tentatively reads TRBD1 or TRBD2 (5 bases each). V was pared by 3 bases and J by 2 bases, with 10 bases between. Germline V gene sequence: CDR1 SGHAT, CDR2 FQNNGV. The CDR3 runs 14 residues. The CDR3 spells CASSFGTVQETQYF. As DNA, the CDR3 is TGTGCCAGCAGCTTTGGGACGGTTCAAGAGACCCAGTACTTC.

This chain joins TRBV27 and TRBJ1-2; no clear D gene. The CDR3 covers 15 residues. Germline-derived CDR1 and CDR2 are MNHEY and SMNVEV (reference sequence). With 3 bases removed from V and 3 bases from J, the gap between germline ends came to 14 bases. The CDR3 is CASSFGGLAHYGYTF. The CDR3 DNA reads as TGTGCCAGCAGTTTCGGCGGGTTAGCGCACTATGGCTACACCTTC.

CDR3 in amino acids: CASSTQGGYNEQFF. The CDR3 DNA reads as TGTGCCAGCAGCACCCAAGGTGGCTACAATGAGCAGTTCTTC. The rearrangement joins TRBV5-5 to TRBJ2-1; no clear D gene. Germline V lookup: CDR1 SGHKS, CDR2 YYEKEE (reference sequence). The CDR3 is made up of 14 amino acids. The V gene lost 4 bases and the J gene lost 3 bases, with 11 bases spanning the gap.

This chain uses TRBV23-1 with TRBJ2-7, with D possibly TRBD1 on 6 matching bases. TRBV23-1 is placed among ORFs of uncertain function. The CDR3 extends over 14 amino acids. V was clipped by 2 bases and J by 2 bases, with 10 bases between them. CDR3 nucleotides: TGCGCCAGCAGTCAAGACAGGACAACCTACGAGCAGTACTTC. Its translation is CASSQDRTTYEQYF.

The chain is built from TRBV11-2 and TRBJ1-1, with no clear D. The germline V gene encodes CDR1 SGHAT and CDR2 FQNNGV. CDR3 length: 15 residues. V dropped 3 bases and J dropped 1 base, with 12 bases sitting between them. DNA for the CDR3: TGTGCCAGCAGCTTGTATTACCCAGGGAACACTGAAGCTTTCTTT. It codes for CASSLYYPGNTEAFF.

For the CDR3, the DNA is TGTGCCAGCAGCTTGTGGGTCAATCAGCCCCAGCATTTT. Amino acids: CASSLWVNQPQHF. This chain connects TRBV7-8 to TRBJ1-5; unclear D gene. The CDR3 sequence is 13 residues long. Trimming shortened V by 3 bases and J by 3 bases, and 6 bases separated the two germline ends. CDR1 is SGHVS and CDR2 is FQNEAQ in the germline V gene. Full variable domain (missing parts from reference TRBV7-8 and TRBJ1-5): GAGVSQSPRYKVAKRGQDVALRCDPISGHVSLFWYQQALGQGPEFLTYFQNEAQLDKSGLPSDRFFAERPEGSVSTLKIQRTQQEDSAVYLCASSLWVNQPQHFGDGTRLSIL.

The CDR3 DNA sequence: TGTGCCAGCAGCTCCCCTGATACAGGGGAAGCTTTCTTT. Translated, it gives CASSSPDTGEAFF. The chain carries TRBV7-9 and TRBJ1-1, with a tentative D call TRBD1 (6 bases). Germline assignment: CDR1 SEHNR and CDR2 FQNEAQ (reference sequence). V was pared by 4 bases and J by 8 bases, with 14 bases between. The CDR3 spans 13 residues.

The chain joins TRBV9 to TRBJ2-3; D is undetermined. CDR1 is SGDLS and CDR2 is YYNGEE in the germline V gene. Trimming took off 0 bases at V and 0 bases at J, with 8 bases between the two ends. The CDR3 runs to 15 residues. The CDR3 loop reads CASSVAYTSTDTQYF. The CDR3 DNA reads as TGTGCCAGCAGCGTAGCTTATACTAGCACAGATACGCAGTATTTT. Filled out from reference TRBV9 and TRBJ2-3, the complete variable domain reads DSGVTQTPKHLITATGQRVTLRCSPRSGDLSVYWYQQSLDQGLQFLIQYYNGEERAKGNILERFSAQQFPDLHSELNLSSLELGDSALYFCASSVAYTSTDTQYFGPGTRLTVL.

The CDR3: CSVEDGGRGFNEQFF. The CDR3, as DNA: TGCAGCGTTGAAGATGGAGGTCGGGGCTTCAATGAGCAGTTCTTC. V is TRBV29-1 and J is TRBJ2-1, with D tentatively TRBD1 or TRBD2 (5 bases each). The germline V gene encodes CDR1 SQVTM and CDR2 ANQGSEA. The CDR3 covers 15 residues. V was clipped by 0 bases and J by 6 bases, with 15 bases between them.

The gene calls are TRBV7-9 and TRBJ1-5; D not certain. The CDR3 runs to 13 residues. CDR1 is SEHNR, CDR2 FQNEAQ, per germline (reference sequence). The germline V and J ends were trimmed by 0 bases and 5 bases, with 5 bases remaining between them. Here the CDR3 DNA reads TGTGCCAGCAGCTTAGCCACCGATCAGCCCCAGCATTTT. This codes for CASSLATDQPQHF. Full variable domain (missing parts from reference TRBV7-9 and TRBJ1-5): DTGVSQNPRHKITKRGQNVTFRCDPISEHNRLYWYRQTLGQGPEFLTYFQNEAQLEKSRLLSDRFSAERPKGSFSTLEIQRTEQGDSAMYLCASSLATDQPQHFGDGTRLSIL.

The genes are TRBV27 and TRBJ2-1, with 8 bases aligning to TRBD2. The germline gives CDR1 MNHEY, CDR2 SMNVEV (reference sequence). Unmatched junction bases numbered 10, after V lost 5 bases and J lost 4 bases. There are 16 residues in the CDR3. This chain's CDR3 is CASSRLATILYNEQFF. CDR3 nucleotides: TGTGCCAGCAGTCGACTAGCGACTATATTATACAATGAGCAGTTCTTC.

This clone was seen a single time. The rearrangement uses TRBV9 and TRBJ2-7; TRBD1 aligns across 9 bases. The V and J ends lost 4 bases and 4 bases, in that order; junction bases with no gene match: 12. Germline CDR1 and CDR2: SGDLS and YYNGEE. This CDR3 has 16 amino acids. The CDR3 reads CASSPGQGPLGYEQYF. CDR3 nucleotides: TGTGCCAGCAGCCCGGGACAGGGCCCCCTGGGATACGAGCAGTACTTC.

The chain employs TRBV28 and TRBJ1-1; D unresolved. V lost 6 bases to trimming and J lost 1 base, with 6 bases between them. The V gene's germline CDR1 is MDHEN and CDR2 SYDVKM. CDR3 length: 12 residues. The CDR3 DNA reads as TGTGCCAGCAGGTGGGAGAACACTGAAGCTTTCTTT. Amino acid sequence: CASRWENTEAFF.

This chain connects TRBV7-9 to TRBJ2-5; 12 bases are a match to TRBD2. The DNA matches TRBJ2-7 better at its end, which makes the J call doubtful. The V gene's germline CDR1 is SEHNR and CDR2 FQNEAQ (reference sequence). The CDR3 consists of 16 residues. This CDR3 reads CASSTGLAGITYEQYF. The DNA of the CDR3 is TGTGCCAGCAGCACCGGACTAGCGGGAATTACCTACGAGCAGTACTTC.

The chain recombines TRBV28 with TRBJ1-5; 9 bases are shared with TRBD1. V shed 4 bases and J 7 bases; nucleotides not matched to a gene: 8. Germline V gene lookup returns CDR1 MDHEN and CDR2 SYDVKM. The CDR3 has 15 amino acids. CDR3 nucleotide sequence: TGTGCCAGCAGTTCCCGGGACAGGGCCCGGCAGCCCCAGCATTTT. Translating it yields CASSSRDRARQPQHF.

The rearrangement joins TRBV11-2 to TRBJ1-4, with 7 bases matching TRBD1. The CDR3 spans 14 residues. Germline V CDR1 and CDR2: SGHAT, FQNNGV. The V and J ends lost 3 bases and 8 bases, in that order; junction bases with no gene match: 6. CDR3 nucleotide sequence: TGTGCCAGCAGCTTCAGCAGGGGGTGGGAAAAACTGTTTTTT. Its translation: CASSFSRGWEKLFF.

The chain uses TRBV28 and TRBJ2-1, with D hard to call. This CDR3 contains 15 residues. Trimming left V 2 bases short and J 1 base short, with 9 bases between. Germline CDR1 is MDHEN and CDR2 is SYDVKM. Here the CDR3 DNA reads TGTGCCAGCAGTTTACTCGCGGAATCCTACAATGAGCAGTTCTTC. This gives the protein CASSLLAESYNEQFF.